This T cell receptor beta chain emerged from a study of shared clonotypes between healthy human individuals. Study results and limitations: Clonotypes not shared had lower generation probabilities than those common to all four donors.

On this clone itself: What it binds is unknown.

From germline, CDR1 is LGHNA and CDR2 YSLEER. J gave up 4 bases and V 0 bases, and 8 bases lay outside the gene matches. The CDR3 has 17 amino acids. The data were produced by immunoSEQ multiplex PCR, yet TCRdb's version contains in-frame clones alone and is incomplete. The profile shows roughly 2.2 million clones, just under 95% of them singletons. Source material: naive CD4+ T cells from PBMCs. Subset defined: CD45RA+ positively selected. The rearrangement links TRBV4-3 to TRBJ1-1; 10 nucleotides agree with TRBD1. This clonotype was obtained from a man in his late teens or twenties in good health. Some clones in this sample may be carry-over from other donors' samples. CDR3 amino acids: CASSQELLGTGATEAFF. Here the CDR3 DNA reads TGCGCCAGCAGCCAAGAATTACTTGGGACAGGGGCCACTGAAGCTTTCTTT.